Listed below are T cell receptor beta chains from one sample, sequenced in a study of T cell changes during pregnancy in multiple sclerosis. Some clones are missing from TCRdb's copy, which holds only in-frame ones; the method was immunoSEQ multiplex PCR. The sample records around 67,000 clones, approximately 87% being singletons. The specimen comprised peripheral blood, sampled after pregnancy. The receptors were sampled from a female donor in good health, enrolled as a control in a pregnancy study. Each CDR3 is given with its conserved first and last residue. Each record gives: J gene, clone size, D gene, V gene, CDR3 DNA, CDR3 protein. The D gene is left open where the match is weak. The size of a clone is reported for some rows only, either as once, few or many, or as a class for expanded clones.

TRBJ2-7 - TRBD2 TRBV11-3 TGTGCCAGCAGCTCGGAGACTAGCGGGGCCCTCTCGTTC CASSSETSGALSF
TRBJ2-1 - TRBD2 TRBV13 TGTGCCAGCAGCCTCAGACTAGCGGGGCGCTCCTACAATGAGCAGTTCTTC CASSLRLAGRSYNEQFF
TRBJ1-2 - TRBD1 TRBV6-6 TGTGCCAGCGGACAGGATGGCTACACCTTC CASGQDGYTF
TRBJ1-1 - TRBD1 TRBV4-1 TGCGCCAGCAGCCAACTCCAGGGGGCGCGGTACACTGAAGCTTTCTTT CASSQLQGARYTEAFF
TRBJ1-6 - - TRBV18 TGTGCCAGCTCCCGAAAGAAACAGGGCTTCTATAATTCACCCCTCCACTTT CASSRKKQGFYNSPLHF
TRBJ2-6 - - TRBV5-6 TGTGCCAGCAGCTTTGACAGCCTCAGCTCTGGGGCCAACGTCCTGACTTTC CASSFDSLSSGANVLTF
TRBJ1-2 - - TRBV5-4 TGTGCCAGCAGCTTGGTGTCAGGCCGCTACACCTTC CASSLVSGRYTF
TRBJ2-1 - - TRBV7-8 TGTGCCAGCAGCCTGGCAGGGGATCGCAATGAGCAGTTCTTC CASSLAGDRNEQFF
TRBJ2-2 - TRBD2 TRBV19 TGTGCCAGTAGTATCCTAGCGGGAGCGGAGTGGACCGGGGAGCTGTTTTTT CASSILAGAEWTGELFF
TRBJ2-7 - TRBD2 TRBV6-5 TGTGCCAGCAGTTACTCGAAGGCGGGAGGGTCCTACGAGCAGTACTTC CASSYSKAGGSYEQYF
TRBJ2-5 - - TRBV30 TGTGCCTGGACCCGACAGAGAAAAGAGACCCAGTACTTC CAWTRQRKETQYF
TRBJ1-2 - TRBD1 TRBV4-1 TGCGCCAGCAGCCCCCATCCGGGACAGGGTAACTATGGCTACACCTTC CASSPHPGQGNYGYTF
TRBJ1-2 - - TRBV27 TGTGCCAGCAGTTCCACGTCGGAGATTTATGGCTACACCTTC CASSSTSEIYGYTF
TRBJ1-4 - - TRBV7-9 TGTGCCAGCAGCTTAGGGGGACAACTTAATGAAAAACTGTTTTTT CASSLGGQLNEKLFF
TRBJ1-5 few - TRBV10-1 TGCGCCAGCAGTGAGAACCAGAATCAGCCCCAGCATTTT CASSENQNQPQHF
TRBJ2-1 - TRBD2 TRBV5-1 TGCGCCAGCAGCTTGGACGGCGGGAGAAGTAATGAGCAGTTCTTC CASSLDGGRSNEQFF
TRBJ2-1 - - TRBV6-6 TGTGCCAGCAGTCAAACTTCTCTAGTCAATGAGCAGTTCTTC CASSQTSLVNEQFF
TRBJ2-3 few TRBD1 TRBV6-4 TGTGCCAGCTCCGCCGCGACAGGGGGAGATACGCAGTATTTT CASSAATGGDTQYF
TRBJ2-1 - TRBD2 TRBV18 TGTGCCAGCTCATCGCGACTAGCGGGGGGGCCCGGGCAGTTCTTC CASSSRLAGGPGQFF
TRBJ1-2 - - TRBV20-1 TGCAGTGCCCCCCGCGGTGGCTACACCTTC CSAPRGGYTF
TRBJ2-7 once TRBD1 TRBV5-1 TGCGCCAGCAGCTCCGACAGGGGGTTTTCCTACGAGCAGTACTTC CASSSDRGFSYEQYF
TRBJ1-2 - TRBD1 TRBV11-2 TGTGCCAGCAGCTTAGAAGGGACAGGGTTTGGCTACACCTTC CASSLEGTGFGYTF
TRBJ1-2 - TRBD1 TRBV13 TGTGCCAGCAGACGACAGGGCGGGTATGGCTACACCTTC CASRRQGGYGYTF
TRBJ1-1 - - TRBV7-8 TGTGCCAGCAGCTTAGATAATGCGGGGGATGAAGCTTTCTTT CASSLDNAGDEAFF
TRBJ1-2 once TRBD1 TRBV6-1 TGTGCCAGCAGTCTAGAGGGACAGGGGTATGGCTACACCTTC CASSLEGQGYGYTF
TRBJ2-7 - TRBD2 TRBV6-5 TGTGCCAGCAGCGCGCGGGCGGGAGGGCGAGAGCAGTACTTC CASSARAGGREQYF
TRBJ2-5 - - TRBV7-6 TGTGCCAGCAGCCAGGTGGGGCAGGGAAAAGAGACCCAGTACTTC CASSQVGQGKETQYF
TRBJ1-2 - - TRBV25-1 TGTGCCAGCAGTGAATCCGGGTGGCGAGGCTACACCTTC CASSESGWRGYTF
TRBJ1-1 few TRBD1 TRBV7-6 TGTGCCAGCAGCTTAGGGACAGGACTGAACACTGAAGCTTTCTTT CASSLGTGLNTEAFF
TRBJ1-1 - - TRBV6-1 TGTGCCAGCAGTGAAGGGTTCTTAGGGACTGCGAACACTGAAGCTTTCTTT CASSEGFLGTANTEAFF
TRBJ2-3 - - TRBV15 TGTGCCACCAGCAGGTTCGAGAGGTCAGATACGCAGTATTTT CATSRFERSDTQYF
TRBJ2-1 - - TRBV10-3 TGTGCCATCAGACCTCTCCCTAGCCACAATGAGCAGTTCTTC CAIRPLPSHNEQFF
TRBJ2-7 - - TRBV16 TGTGCCAGCAGCCAATCGGGGTCTAGCGCGTCCTACGAGCAGTACTTC CASSQSGSSASYEQYF
TRBJ2-3 - - TRBV25-1 TGTGCCAGCAGAAACTCAGGATCCCGCACAGATACGCAGTATTTT CASRNSGSRTDTQYF
TRBJ2-1 - TRBD2 TRBV5-1 TGCGCCAGCAGCGGACTAGCGGGAGGGTCCAATGAGCAGTTCTTC CASSGLAGGSNEQFF
TRBJ2-2 - TRBD2 TRBV7-8 TGTGCCAGCAGCTTAGCCACTGTAGGACTAGCGGGGAGGGGGGAGCTGTTTTTT CASSLATVGLAGRGELFF
TRBJ1-5 - TRBD1 TRBV30 TGTGCCTGGAGTGTACGAGGACAGGGCTATCAGCCCCAGCATTTT CAWSVRGQGYQPQHF
TRBJ2-2 - TRBD1 TRBV29-1 TGCAGCGTTGACAGGGGGCTGGGCGGGGAGCTGTTTTTT CSVDRGLGGELFF
TRBJ2-3 - - TRBV29-1 TGCAGCGTGCTCAGGACAGATACGCAGTATTTT CSVLRTDTQYF
TRBJ2-3 - TRBD1 TRBV5-4 TGTGCCAGCAGCTTAGAAGGGACAGGCGATACGCAGTATTTT CASSLEGTGDTQYF
TRBJ2-1 - - TRBV14 TGTGCCAGCAGCCCCCATCCCGACAGTGATGAGCAGTTCTTC CASSPHPDSDEQFF
TRBJ2-1 - TRBD2 TRBV11-1 TGTGCCAGCAGCTTAGGATGGCGGGAGAATGAGCAGTTCTTC CASSLGWRENEQFF
TRBJ2-1 - TRBD2 TRBV11-3 TGTGCCAGCAGCCTCGGGACTAGCGGGAATGAGCAGTTCTTC CASSLGTSGNEQFF
TRBJ2-7 - - TRBV2 TGTGCCAGCAGTCAGGGCAACTACGAGCAGTACTTC CASSQGNYEQYF
TRBJ2-1 - - TRBV29-1 TGCAGCGTTCGGGTGGTGAACACCTACAATGAGCAGTTCTTC CSVRVVNTYNEQFF
TRBJ1-1 - TRBD1 TRBV27 TGTGCCAGCAGGCTTGAAGGGGGCCGGAACACTGAAGCTTTCTTT CASRLEGGRNTEAFF
TRBJ1-3 - TRBD1 TRBV7-2 TGTGCCAGCAGCAACCGGGACAGGGATTATGGAAACACCATATATTTT CASSNRDRDYGNTIYF
TRBJ2-5 - - TRBV23-1 TGCGCCAGCAGTCAATCGCATGAGACAGGTAGTATTGTAGGGACCCAGTACTTC CASSQSHETGSIVGTQYF
TRBJ1-2 - - TRBV7-2 TGTGCCAGCAGCTTAGATCCGCGGGGCTATGGCTACACCTTC CASSLDPRGYGYTF